The 8 T cell receptor beta chains reported below all come from one sample, sequenced in a study of blood T cell repertoires in COVID-19. Here immunoSEQ multiplex PCR was the method, and the copy in TCRdb shows in-frame clones only, minus some. This table holds approximately 500,000 clones, approximately 88% found once. Source material: peripheral blood. The receptor source for this set is a woman between 45 and 60 years old with COVID-19, enrolled during active disease.

The genes are TRBV29-1 and TRBJ2-2, with TRBD2 identical over 13 bases. Germline V CDR1 and CDR2: SQVTM, ANQGSEA. With 5 bases clipped from V and 4 bases from J, the junction kept 4 bases outside the gene matches. This CDR3 comprises 15 residues. Here the CDR3 DNA reads TGCAGCGTTCCGGGACTAGCGGGGACCACCGGGGAGCTGTTTTTT. Protein: CSVPGLAGTTGELFF.

The chain has TRBV19 and TRBJ1-5; 8 nucleotides match TRBD1. V trimming: 5 bases; J trimming: 6 bases; junction bases outside the gene matches: 9. The germline V gene encodes CDR1 LNHDA and CDR2 SQIVND (reference sequence). This CDR3 has 15 residues. The CDR3 protein is CASSLLQGEGQPQHF. CDR3 sequence (DNA): TGTGCCAGTAGTTTGCTACAGGGGGAGGGTCAGCCCCAGCATTTT.

The V call is TRBV2, the J call TRBJ1-4; 7 nucleotides align to TRBD1. In germline, CDR1 is SNHLY, CDR2 FYNNEI. With 6 bases clipped from V and 0 bases from J, the junction kept 7 bases outside the gene matches. CDR3 length: 16 amino acids. CDR3 DNA: TGTGCCAGCAGCTCGGACAGGCTTGCAACTAATGAAAAACTGTTTTTT. The encoded protein is CASSSDRLATNEKLFF.

The chain has TRBV18 and TRBJ2-7; TRBD1 matches 9 bases. V lost 3 bases and J lost 7; bases outside the gene matches: 13. CDR1 and CDR2 (germline): KGHSH, LQKENI. This CDR3 is built from 16 residues. CDR3 coding DNA: TGTGCCAGCTCACCGCGACAGGGGGGGGGAGGAGAGGAGCAGTACTTC. It codes for CASSPRQGGGGEEQYF.

The chain uses TRBV7-9 and TRBJ2-5; D uncertain. CDR3 size: 14 residues. Germline V CDR1 and CDR2: SEHNR, FQNEAQ (reference sequence). Trimming took off 1 base at V and 5 bases at J, with 11 bases between the two ends. For the CDR3, the DNA is TGTGCCAGCAGCTTAGAAATATCCCCGGAGACCCAGTACTTC. This translates into CASSLEISPETQYF.

This rearrangement joins TRBV12-5 to TRBJ2-1; 7 bases line up with TRBD1. The CDR3 contains 16 residues. The V gene end was trimmed by 5 bases and the J gene end by 7 bases; junction bases not matched to a gene: 14. CDR1 LGHNT and CDR2 FRNRAP come from the germline V gene. The CDR3 bases are TGTGCTAGTGGTCCCGCAGGGGGATTACCCTGGAATGAGCAGTTCTTC. Protein product: CASGPAGGLPWNEQFF. The full variable domain, in which reference TRBV12-5 and TRBJ2-1 provide the parts outside the CDR3, is DARVTQTPRHKVTEMGQEVTMRCQPILGHNTVFWYRQTMMQGLELLAYFRNRAPLDDSGMPKDRFSAEMPDATLATLKIQPSEPRDSAVYFCASGPAGGLPWNEQFFGPGTRLTVL.

The gene calls are TRBV28 and TRBJ2-7, with D possibly being TRBD2 (5 bases). Trimming cost V 4 bases and J 7 bases, with 14 bases left between them. CDR1 is MDHEN, CDR2 SYDVKM, per germline. The CDR3 is 13 residues long. The CDR3 here is CASSYRASGEQYF. Written as DNA, the CDR3 is TGTGCCAGCAGTTACCGGGCCTCGGGAGAGCAGTACTTC.

V usage is TRBV2 and J usage is TRBJ2-1, with TRBD2 identical over 10 bases. The CDR3 runs to 14 residues. Per germline, CDR1 SNHLY and CDR2 FYNNEI. Trimming cost V 7 bases and J 4 bases; bases outside gene matches: 4. CDR3 nucleotides: TGTGCCAGCACCGCGACTAGCGGGTACAATGAGCAGTTCTTC. Translating it yields CASTATSGYNEQFF.